This passage covers 13 T cell receptor beta chains from one sample sequenced in a study of OX40 agonist ivuxolimab in advanced cancers. Method: immunoSEQ multiplex PCR; TCRdb's copy keeps in-frame clones and lacks some. The profile covers around 95,000 clones, with around 90% appearing a single time and under 0.2% taken by the ten largest. Specimen: CD4+ or CD8+ T cells sorted from blood, collected in a trial of the OX40 agonist ivuxolimab. Receptor source: an adult with an advanced solid tumor such as melanoma, head and neck, liver or kidney cancer.

V gene TRBV19 combines with J gene TRBJ2-3; 8 bases align to TRBD2. The CDR3 runs to 15 residues. Germline values: CDR1 LNHDA, CDR2 SQIVND (reference sequence). The V segment lost 4 bases and the J segment 2 bases; nucleotides outside the gene matches: 5. The CDR3 here is CASSRAGALTDTQYF. In nucleotides, the CDR3 is TGTGCCAGTAGTAGAGCGGGAGCACTCACAGATACGCAGTATTTT.

V usage is TRBV29-1 and J usage is TRBJ2-3; 10 nucleotides agree with TRBD2. In germline, CDR1 is SQVTM, CDR2 ANQGSEA. The J segment lost 2 bases and the V segment lost 7 bases, leaving 9 bases of the junction unmatched. The CDR3 loop spans 15 amino acids. DNA for the CDR3: TGCAGCGCCAAGAAAGCGGGAGGGCCCACAGATACGCAGTATTTT. Residues: CSAKKAGGPTDTQYF.

V and J are TRBV7-3 and TRBJ1-1, with a possible D match to TRBD1 (5 bases). This CDR3 is 15 amino acids long. Trimming pared 5 bases from V and 1 base from J, leaving 14 bases between. Looked up from germline, CDR1 is SGHTA and CDR2 is FQGTGA. For the CDR3, the DNA is TGTGCCAGCAGCCCAGCGGGGGGTGCGAACACTGAAGCTTTCTTT. Translated: CASSPAGGANTEAFF.

The rearrangement joins TRBV7-9 to TRBJ1-5; D is ambiguous. V lost 1 base to trimming and J lost 3 bases, with 7 bases between them. Germline V gene data show CDR1 as SEHNR and CDR2 as FQNEAQ (reference sequence). The CDR3 is 14 residues long. CDR3 region: CASSLGLDNQPQHF. The CDR3, as DNA: TGTGCCAGCAGCTTAGGACTGGACAATCAGCCCCAGCATTTT.

The J gene is TRBJ1-1, the V gene TRBV6-6, with a weak D call TRBD1 (6 bases). With 5 bases removed from V and 9 bases from J, the gap between germline ends came to 16 bases. The germline V gene encodes CDR1 MNHNY and CDR2 SVGAGI (reference sequence). CDR3 length: 13 residues. CDR3 loop: CASSLPDRAQAFF. As DNA, the CDR3 is TGTGCCAGCAGTCTACCGGACAGAGCACAAGCTTTCTTT.

V is TRBV2 and J is TRBJ2-7; 7 bases agree with TRBD2. V trimming: 5 bases; J trimming: 3 bases; junction bases outside the gene matches: 13. Germline lookup yields CDR1 SNHLY and CDR2 FYNNEI. The CDR3 is made up of 16 amino acids. CDR3 loop: CASSWGGRFLIYEQYF. The CDR3, as DNA: TGTGCCAGCAGTTGGGGAGGGCGATTTCTGATCTACGAGCAGTACTTC.

The V and J genes are TRBV19 and TRBJ2-1, with a possible D match to TRBD2 (6 bases). V lost 3 bases to trimming and J lost 7 bases, with 13 bases between them. This CDR3 comprises 14 residues. From germline, CDR1 is LNHDA and CDR2 SQIVND (reference sequence). The CDR3 reads CASSIRIGGNEQFF. CDR3 nucleotide sequence: TGTGCCAGTAGTATCCGAATCGGAGGGAATGAGCAGTTCTTC.

The rearrangement links TRBV5-1 to TRBJ2-5; 11 bases map to TRBD1. This CDR3 is built from 14 residues. Per germline, CDR1 SGHRS and CDR2 YFSETQ. Germline trimming cut 3 bases from V and 3 bases from J; bases unmatched to any gene: 1. The CDR3 bases are TGCGCCAGCAGCTCGGGACAGGGGGAAGAGACCCAGTACTTC. This codes for CASSSGQGEETQYF.

This clone was counted a few times. This chain joins TRBV5-6 and TRBJ1-2; D gene ambiguous. CDR1 SGHDT and CDR2 YYEEEE come from the germline V gene. This CDR3 has 14 amino acids. Trimming pared 0 bases from V and 2 bases from J, leaving 8 bases between. Here the CDR3 DNA reads TGTGCCAGCAGCTTGGGCCAGTTAAACTATGGCTACACCTTC. This gives the protein CASSLGQLNYGYTF.

A single count supports this clone. The genes are TRBV5-1 and TRBJ2-7, with TRBD2 matching 7 bases. This CDR3 region has 15 residues. Germline loops: CDR1 SGHRS, CDR2 YFSETQ. J lost 6 bases, V lost 0 bases, and 9 bases had no gene match. The CDR3 DNA reads as TGCGCCAGCAGCTTGGGGAGCGGGGATATTCCCGAGCAGTACTTC. Amino acid sequence: CASSLGSGDIPEQYF.

The V and J genes are TRBV19 and TRBJ2-1; TRBD2 aligns across 7 bases. The CDR3 spans 15 residues. Germline V CDR1 and CDR2: LNHDA, SQIVND (reference sequence). V gave up 9 bases and J gave up 6 bases; unmatched junction bases: 14. The DNA of the CDR3 is TGTGCCAGCAAATCCCGGGGGGATGGTGGCAATGAGCAGTTCTTC. This codes for CASKSRGDGGNEQFF. Drawing the rest from reference TRBV19 and TRBJ2-1, the complete variable domain is DGGITQSPKYLFRKEGQNVTLSCEQNLNHDAMYWYRQDPGQGLRLIYYSQIVNDFQKGDIAEGYSVSREKKESFPLTVTSAQKNPTAFYLCASKSRGDGGNEQFFGPGTRLTVL.

This chain joins TRBV4-2 and TRBJ2-3; a possible D gene is TRBD2 (6 bases). Germline values: CDR1 LGHNA, CDR2 YNFKEQ. Trimming cost V 5 bases and J 1 base, with 7 bases left between them. This CDR3 contains 13 residues. The CDR3 nucleotides are TGTGCCAGCAGCGGAGGGGGCACAGATACGCAGTATTTT. It translates to CASSGGGTDTQYF.

This chain joins TRBV5-1 and TRBJ2-7, with D possibly called TRBD1 or TRBD2 (5 bases each). Trimming removed 1 base from V and 7 bases from J, with 15 bases in between. The CDR3 covers 14 residues. Germline loops: CDR1 SGHRS, CDR2 YFSETQ. CDR3 bases: TGCGCCAGCAGCTTGAGGGACCCTCGGGGAGAGCAGTACTTC. It is translated as CASSLRDPRGEQYF.